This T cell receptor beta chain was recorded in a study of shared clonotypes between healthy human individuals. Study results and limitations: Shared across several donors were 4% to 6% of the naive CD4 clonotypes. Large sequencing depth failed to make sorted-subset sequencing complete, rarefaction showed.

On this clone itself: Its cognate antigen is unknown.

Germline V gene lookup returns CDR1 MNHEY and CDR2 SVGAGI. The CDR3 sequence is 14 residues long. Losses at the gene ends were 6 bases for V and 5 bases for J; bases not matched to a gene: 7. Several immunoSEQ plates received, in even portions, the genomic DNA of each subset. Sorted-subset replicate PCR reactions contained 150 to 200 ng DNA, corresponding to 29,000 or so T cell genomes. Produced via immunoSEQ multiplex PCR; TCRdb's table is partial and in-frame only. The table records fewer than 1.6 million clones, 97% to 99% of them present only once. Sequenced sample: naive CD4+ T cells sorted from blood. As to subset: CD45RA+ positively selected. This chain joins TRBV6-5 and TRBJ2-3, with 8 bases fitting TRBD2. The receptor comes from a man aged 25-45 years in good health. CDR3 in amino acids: CASSRSGSQDTQYF. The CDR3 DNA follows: TGTGCCAGCAGCCGAAGCGGGAGTCAAGATACGCAGTATTTT.